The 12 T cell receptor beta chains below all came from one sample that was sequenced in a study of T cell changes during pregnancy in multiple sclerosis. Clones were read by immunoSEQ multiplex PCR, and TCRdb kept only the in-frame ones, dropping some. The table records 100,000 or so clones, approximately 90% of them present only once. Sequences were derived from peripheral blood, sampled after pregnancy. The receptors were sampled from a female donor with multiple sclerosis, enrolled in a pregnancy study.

DNA of the CDR3: TGTGCCAGTAGTCTTTGGGCGACTAGCGAGAGATACGAGCAGTACTTC. It codes for CASSLWATSERYEQYF. The chain carries TRBV19 and TRBJ2-7; 8 positions agree with TRBD2. V shed 5 bases, J shed 4 bases, and the junction held 13 bases outside the gene matches. Germline V gene data show CDR1 as LNHDA and CDR2 as SQIVND (reference sequence). CDR3 length: 16 residues.

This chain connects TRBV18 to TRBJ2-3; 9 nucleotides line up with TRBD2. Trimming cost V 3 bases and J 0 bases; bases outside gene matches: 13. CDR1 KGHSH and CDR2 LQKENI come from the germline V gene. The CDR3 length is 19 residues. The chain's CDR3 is CASSPFSGGSTLSTDTQYF. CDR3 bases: TGTGCCAGCTCACCCTTCAGCGGGGGGTCCACCCTTAGCACAGATACGCAGTATTTT.

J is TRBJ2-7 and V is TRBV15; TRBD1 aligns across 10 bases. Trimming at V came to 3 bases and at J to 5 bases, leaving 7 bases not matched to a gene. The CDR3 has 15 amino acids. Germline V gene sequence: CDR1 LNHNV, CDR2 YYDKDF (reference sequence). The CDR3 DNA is TGTGCCACCAGCAGGTCACCGGGACAGGGGAACGAGCAGTACTTC. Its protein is CATSRSPGQGNEQYF.

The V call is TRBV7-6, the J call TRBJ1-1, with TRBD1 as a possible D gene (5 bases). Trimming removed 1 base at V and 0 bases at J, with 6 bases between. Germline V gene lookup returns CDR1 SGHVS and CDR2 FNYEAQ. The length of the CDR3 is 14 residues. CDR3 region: CASSLEGVNTEAFF. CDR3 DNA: TGTGCCAGCAGCTTAGAAGGGGTGAACACTGAAGCTTTCTTT.

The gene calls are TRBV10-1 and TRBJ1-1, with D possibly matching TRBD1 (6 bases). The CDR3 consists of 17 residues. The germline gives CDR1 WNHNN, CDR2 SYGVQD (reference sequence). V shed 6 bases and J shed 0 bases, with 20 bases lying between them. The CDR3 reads CASRPPGQRSMNTEAFF. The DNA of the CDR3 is TGCGCCAGCAGACCCCCAGGACAGCGAAGTATGAACACTGAAGCTTTCTTT.

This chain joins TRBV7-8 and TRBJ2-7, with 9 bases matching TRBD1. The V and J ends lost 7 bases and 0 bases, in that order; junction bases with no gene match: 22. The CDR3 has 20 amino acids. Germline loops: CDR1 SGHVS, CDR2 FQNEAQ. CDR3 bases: TGTGCCAGCAACCCCGGACGGGGACAGGGAGGGTCCGATAGCTCCTACGAGCAGTACTTC. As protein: CASNPGRGQGGSDSSYEQYF.

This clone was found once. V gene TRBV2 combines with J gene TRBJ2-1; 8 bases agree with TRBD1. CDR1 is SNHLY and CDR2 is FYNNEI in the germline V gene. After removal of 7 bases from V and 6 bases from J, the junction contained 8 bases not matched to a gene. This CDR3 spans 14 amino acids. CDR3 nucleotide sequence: TGTGCCAGCAACCCCCTTACAGGGGGCAATGAGCAGTTCTTC. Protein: CASNPLTGGNEQFF.

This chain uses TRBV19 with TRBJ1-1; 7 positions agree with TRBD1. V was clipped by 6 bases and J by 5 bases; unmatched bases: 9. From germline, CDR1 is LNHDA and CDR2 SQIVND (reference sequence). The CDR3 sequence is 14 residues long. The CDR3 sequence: CASREAGGNTEAFF. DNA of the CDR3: TGTGCCAGTAGGGAGGCAGGGGGAAATACTGAAGCTTTCTTT.

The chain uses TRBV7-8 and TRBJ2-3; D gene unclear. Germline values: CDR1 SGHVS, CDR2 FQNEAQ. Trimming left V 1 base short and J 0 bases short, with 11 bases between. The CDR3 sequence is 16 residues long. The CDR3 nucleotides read TGTGCCAGCAGCTTAGAAGCAGGTTCTAGCACAGATACGCAGTATTTT. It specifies CASSLEAGSSTDTQYF.

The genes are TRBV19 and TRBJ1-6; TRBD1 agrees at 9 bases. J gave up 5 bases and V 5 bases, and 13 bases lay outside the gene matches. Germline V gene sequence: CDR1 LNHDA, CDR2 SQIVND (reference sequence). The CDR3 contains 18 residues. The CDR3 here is CASSLGQGNSRHNSPLHF. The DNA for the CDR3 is TGTGCCAGTAGTCTCGGACAGGGGAATAGCAGGCATAATTCACCCCTCCACTTT.

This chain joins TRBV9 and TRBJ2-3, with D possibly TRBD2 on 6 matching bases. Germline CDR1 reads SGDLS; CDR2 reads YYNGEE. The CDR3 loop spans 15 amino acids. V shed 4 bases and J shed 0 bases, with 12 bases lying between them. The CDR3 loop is CASSPFAGSTDTQYF. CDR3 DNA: TGTGCCAGCAGCCCTTTTGCGGGGAGCACAGATACGCAGTATTTT.

CDR3 protein: CASSYRTGGSDQPQHF. CDR3 DNA sequence: TGTGCCAGCAGCTACCGGACAGGGGGTTCGGATCAGCCCCAGCATTTT. The chain links TRBV13 to TRBJ1-5; 10 positions match TRBD1. V gave up 4 bases and J gave up 5 bases; unmatched junction bases: 8. In germline, CDR1 is PRHDT, CDR2 FYEKMQ (reference sequence). The CDR3 extends over 16 amino acids.